The subject of this entry is one T cell receptor (beta chain). The assay was immunoSEQ multiplex PCR, and TCRdb's table has in-frame clones only and misses some. Found here are hundreds of thousands of clones, approximately 90% of them singletons; the top ten hold around 0.85%. The CDR3 length is 15 residues. Per germline, CDR1 MRHNA and CDR2 SNTAGT. V trimming: 3 bases; J trimming: 1 base; junction bases outside the gene matches: 3. The data originate from a study of blood T cell repertoires in COVID-19. The chain joins TRBV6-4 to TRBJ2-1; 7 bases fit TRBD1. The clonotype comes from a man aged 60 to 75 with COVID-19, enrolled during active disease. The sample consisted of peripheral blood. CDR3 bases: TGTGCCAGCAGTGAAGGACAGGCATCCTACAATGAGCAGTTCTTC. It specifies CASSEGQASYNEQFF.